The 15 T cell receptor beta chains presented below share a single source sample, sequenced in a study of T cell responses to AZD1222 COVID-19 vaccine. Sequencing was performed with immunoSEQ multiplex PCR; in TCRdb, only in-frame clones are kept and a portion is missing. The top ten hold roughly 2.3% of the sample, which has more than 100,000 clones, less than 90% seen once. Source: peripheral blood, taken on day 0 of AZD1222 vaccination. These TCRs come from an adult in good health.

Only a few counts were recorded for this clone. This chain links TRBV2 with TRBJ1-2; unclear D gene. The germline V gene has CDR1 SNHLY and CDR2 FYNNEI. This CDR3 is 17 amino acids long. V was cut by 1 base and J by 0 bases, with 15 bases left in between. The CDR3 protein is CASSEVADLIANYGYTF. The CDR3 DNA reads TGTGCCAGCAGTGAAGTGGCGGACCTCATAGCTAACTATGGCTACACCTTC. The variable domain in full, completed from reference TRBV2 and TRBJ1-2, reads EPEVTQTPSHQVTQMGQEVILRCVPISNHLYFYWYRQILGQKVEFLVSFYNNEISEKSEIFDDQFSVERPDGSNFTLKIRSTKLEDSAMYFCASSEVADLIANYGYTFGSGTRLTVV.

The V and J genes are TRBV27 and TRBJ1-5, with D possibly being TRBD1 (6 bases). Germline values: CDR1 MNHEY, CDR2 SMNVEV (reference sequence). V was trimmed by 6 bases and J by 2 bases, leaving 8 bases between them. The CDR3 covers 13 residues. CDR3 DNA: TGTGCCAGCAGAAGGGGGGGCAATCAGCCCCAGCATTTT. This codes for CASRRGGNQPQHF.

The chain is built from TRBV30 and TRBJ1-1, with a possible D match to TRBD1 (6 bases). Trimming took 3 bases from V and 3 from J, leaving 11 bases between them. Germline CDR1 and CDR2: GTSNPN and SVGIG (reference sequence). The CDR3 totals 13 residues. CDR3 nucleotide sequence: TGTGCCTGGAGCAGGGGAGGGGACACTGAAGCTTTCTTT. Translated, it gives CAWSRGGDTEAFF.

The rearrangement joins TRBV5-1 to TRBJ2-2; D is possibly TRBD2 (5 bases). The CDR3 sequence is 15 residues long. V was clipped by 1 base and J by 1 base, with 8 bases between them. Germline assignment: CDR1 SGHRS and CDR2 YFSETQ. CDR3 amino acids: CASSLFGENTGELFF. CDR3 DNA: TGCGCCAGCAGCTTGTTCGGGGAGAACACCGGGGAGCTGTTTTTT.

The V and J genes are TRBV10-2 and TRBJ2-7, with TRBD1 matching 9 bases. From germline, CDR1 is WSHSY and CDR2 SAAADI. CDR3 size: 14 residues. V trimming: 2 bases; J trimming: 5 bases; junction bases outside the gene matches: 4. CDR3: CASSELDRGHEQYF. CDR3 coding DNA: TGCGCCAGCAGTGAGCTGGACAGGGGACACGAGCAGTACTTC.

V and J are TRBV20-1 and TRBJ1-2; tentative D call: TRBD1 (5 bases). Germline lookup yields CDR1 DFQATT and CDR2 SNEGSKA (reference sequence). V lost 7 bases and J lost 7, with 13 bases in between. CDR3 length equals 11 residues. The CDR3 spells CSVHRGVGYTF. The CDR3 DNA reads as TGCAGTGTACATAGAGGGGTTGGCTACACCTTC.

V is TRBV7-9 and J is TRBJ1-4; D gene unclear. The CDR3 runs to 11 residues. Trimming took off 5 bases at V and 8 bases at J, with 6 bases between the two ends. CDR1 and CDR2 (germline): SEHNR, FQNEAQ (reference sequence). The CDR3 DNA reads TGTGCCAGCAGCCGGACGGAAAAACTGTTTTTT. Translation: CASSRTEKLFF.

The rearrangement links TRBV11-2 to TRBJ2-3, with D uncertain. CDR1 SGHAT and CDR2 FQNNGV come from the germline V gene. V lost 1 base and J lost 0, with 8 bases in between. This CDR3 has 15 residues. CDR3 region: CASSLASVSTDTQYF. In nucleotides, the CDR3 is TGTGCCAGCAGCTTAGCCAGCGTAAGCACAGATACGCAGTATTTT.

The chain joins TRBV28 to TRBJ1-2; tentatively, D is TRBD1 (6 bases). The CDR3 is made up of 13 amino acids. CDR1 MDHEN and CDR2 SYDVKM come from the germline V gene. Trimming shortened V by 1 base and J by 8 bases, and 11 bases separated the two germline ends. CDR3 sequence: CASSLSVGGGYTF. CDR3 DNA: TGTGCCAGCAGTTTATCGGTAGGGGGAGGCTACACCTTC.

This clone occurred a few times. The chain is built from TRBV9 and TRBJ1-5; 7 bases are shared with TRBD1. CDR3 length: 15 amino acids. The J segment lost 6 bases and the V segment lost 0 bases, leaving 6 bases of the junction unmatched. Germline loops: CDR1 SGDLS, CDR2 YYNGEE. The CDR3 sequence is CASSVEGARGQPQHF. The CDR3, as DNA: TGTGCCAGCAGCGTAGAGGGGGCGAGGGGTCAGCCCCAGCATTTT.

The V call is TRBV5-6, the J call TRBJ1-3; 9 nucleotides match TRBD1. Germline V gene sequence: CDR1 SGHDT, CDR2 YYEEEE. The V gene end was trimmed by 0 bases and the J gene end by 4 bases; junction bases not matched to a gene: 8. The CDR3 consists of 17 residues. CDR3 sequence: CASSLEGTGRRGNTIYF. The CDR3 bases are TGTGCCAGCAGCTTGGAAGGGACAGGGCGTCGAGGAAACACCATATATTTT. The variable domain in full, with the rest retrieved from reference TRBV5-6 and TRBJ1-3, is DAGVTQSPTHLIKTRGQQVTLRCSPKSGHDTVSWYQQALGQGPQFIFQYYEEEERQRGNFPDRFSGHQFPNYSSELNVNALLLGDSALYLCASSLEGTGRRGNTIYFGEGSWLTVV.

V is TRBV9 and J is TRBJ1-2; D ambiguous. Trimming took off 0 bases at V and 0 bases at J, with 9 bases between the two ends. This CDR3 region has 15 residues. Germline values: CDR1 SGDLS, CDR2 YYNGEE. CDR3 sequence: CASSVGGTSNYGYTF. In DNA form, the CDR3 reads TGTGCCAGCAGCGTAGGAGGCACTTCTAACTATGGCTACACCTTC.

The V gene is TRBV5-8, the J gene TRBJ1-3; D remains unclear. The CDR3 has 14 residues. Germline V gives CDR1 SGHTS, CDR2 YDEGEE. V was cut by 3 bases and J by 0 bases, with 7 bases left in between. CDR3 nucleotide sequence: TGTGCCAGCAGCTCCTGGGGCTCTGGAAACACCATATATTTT. This encodes CASSSWGSGNTIYF. Together with reference TRBV5-8 and TRBJ1-3, the CDR3 gives the full variable domain: EAGVTQSPTHLIKTRGQQATLRCSPISGHTSVYWYQQALGLGLQFLLWYDEGEERNRGNFPPRFSGRQFPNYSSELNVNALELEDSALYLCASSSWGSGNTIYFGEGSWLTVV.

This chain uses TRBV13 with TRBJ1-6; D uncertain. In germline, CDR1 is PRHDT, CDR2 FYEKMQ (reference sequence). The V and J ends lost 4 bases and 8 bases respectively, with 12 bases between them. The CDR3 runs 14 residues. The CDR3 spells CASSSSRVDSPLHF. DNA of the CDR3: TGTGCCAGCAGCTCCTCCCGGGTCGATTCACCCCTCCACTTT.

The rearrangement joins TRBV13 to TRBJ2-7, with D possibly being TRBD1 or TRBD2 (5 bases each). The germline CDR1 and CDR2 sequences are PRHDT and FYEKMQ (reference sequence). Trimming shortened V by 5 bases and J by 9 bases, and 26 bases separated the two germline ends. CDR3 length: 16 amino acids. The chain's CDR3 is CASSPTRTNRAVGQYF. CDR3 bases: TGTGCCAGCAGCCCCACTAGGACAAACCGAGCGGTTGGGCAGTACTTC.